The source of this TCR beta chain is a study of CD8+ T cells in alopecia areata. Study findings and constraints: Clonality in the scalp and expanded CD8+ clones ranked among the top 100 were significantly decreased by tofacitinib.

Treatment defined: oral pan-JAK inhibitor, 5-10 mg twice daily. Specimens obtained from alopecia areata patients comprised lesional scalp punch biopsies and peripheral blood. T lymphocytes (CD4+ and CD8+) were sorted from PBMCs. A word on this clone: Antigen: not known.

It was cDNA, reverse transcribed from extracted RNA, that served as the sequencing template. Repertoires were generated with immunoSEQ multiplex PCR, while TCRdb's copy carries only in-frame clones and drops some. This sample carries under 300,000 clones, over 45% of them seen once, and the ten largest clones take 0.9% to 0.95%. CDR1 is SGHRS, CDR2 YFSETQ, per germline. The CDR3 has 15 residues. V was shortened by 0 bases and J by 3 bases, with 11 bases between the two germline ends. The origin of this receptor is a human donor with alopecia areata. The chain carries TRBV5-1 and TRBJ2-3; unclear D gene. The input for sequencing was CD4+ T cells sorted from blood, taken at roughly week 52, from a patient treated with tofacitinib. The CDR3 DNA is TGCGCCAGCAGCTTGGGAACTTCAGAAACAGATACGCAGTATTTT. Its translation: CASSLGTSETDTQYF.